The 29 T cell receptor beta chains listed next were all sequenced from one sample in a study of blood T cells in healthy people across ages (dated by TCRdb to the mid-2010s). Preparation of the library involved 5' RACE. A second PCR of roughly 6 to 11 cycles was run with a J-beta primer mix and a sample-barcoded 5' primer. TCRdb reran the public reads through fastp at Q25 and MiXCR, keeping productive beta chains. Rows are unified per CDR3 protein, each entry keeping the most common DNA and genes. This sample has some 1,800,000 distinct CDR3 sequences in its table, and about two fifths of those were observed once. The ten largest clones capture 23% of the sample. Sequencing was carried out using blood. The receptors were gathered from a human donor in good health.

The chain combines TRBV5-1 with TRBJ1-2, with D possibly TRBD1 on 5 matching bases. The germline V and J ends were trimmed by 4 bases and 6 bases, with 19 bases remaining between them. CDR3 length: 15 residues. CDR1 is SGHRS and CDR2 is YFSETQ in the germline V gene. CDR3 sequence: CASSGLEVMGDGYTF. The CDR3 nucleotides read TGCGCCAGCAGCGGCCTCGAGGTCATGGGGGATGGCTACACCTTC.

The chain has TRBV4-2 and TRBJ2-2; 10 bases line up with TRBD2. The V gene's germline CDR1 is LGHNA and CDR2 YNFKEQ. This CDR3 spans 19 amino acids. V shed 5 bases and J 3 bases; nucleotides not matched to a gene: 15. Here the CDR3 reads CASSYWGLAGVRDTGELFF. Written as DNA, the CDR3 is TGTGCCAGCAGCTACTGGGGGCTAGCGGGGGTCCGGGACACCGGGGAGCTGTTTTTT.

The table lists this clonotype with a few counts. The chain links TRBV20-1 to TRBJ1-5; D is possibly TRBD1 (6 bases). Deletions cut 4 bases from V and 2 bases from J, with 12 bases between. This CDR3 is 14 amino acids long. Germline V gene lookup returns CDR1 DFQATT and CDR2 SNEGSKA (reference sequence). This CDR3 reads CSAMGASGNQPQHF. CDR3 in DNA: TGCAGTGCTATGGGGGCAAGCGGCAATCAGCCCCAGCATTTT.

The chain carries TRBV15 and TRBJ2-1, with a weak D call TRBD2 (5 bases). Germline V gene sequence: CDR1 LNHNV, CDR2 YYDKDF (reference sequence). The CDR3 is 13 amino acids. Deletions cut 3 bases from V and 8 bases from J, with 11 bases between. In DNA form, the CDR3 reads TGTGCCACCAGCAGGGCGAGGGCTTATGAGCAGTTCTTC. It codes for CATSRARAYEQFF. Using reference TRBV15 and TRBJ2-1 for the parts outside the CDR3, the full variable domain is DAMVIQNPRYQVTQFGKPVTLSCSQTLNHNVMYWYQQKSSQAPKLLFHYYDKDFNNEADTPDNFQSRRPNTSFCFLDIRSPGLGDTAMYLCATSRARAYEQFFGPGTRLTVL.

CDR3 residues: CASTSLRDRGKGTEAFF. The CDR3 nucleotides are TGTGCCAGTACCTCCCTCCGGGACAGGGGTAAAGGAACTGAAGCTTTCTTT. This rearrangement joins TRBV19 to TRBJ1-1; TRBD1 aligns across 10 bases. There are 17 residues in the CDR3. From germline, CDR1 is LNHDA and CDR2 SQIVND (reference sequence). V gave up 7 bases and J gave up 5 bases; unmatched junction bases: 16.

The V and J genes are TRBV20-1 and TRBJ2-3; D not certain. V was clipped by 4 bases and J by 5 bases, with 7 bases between them. This CDR3 spans 11 amino acids. The germline V gene has CDR1 DFQATT and CDR2 SNEGSKA (reference sequence). DNA for the CDR3: TGCAGTGCTACCTCTGAAGATACGCAGTATTTT. It is translated as CSATSEDTQYF.

This clonotype was recorded a few times. The chain couples TRBV12-3 or TRBV12-4 to TRBJ2-3; 7 positions match TRBD2. This CDR3 region has 15 residues. V trimming: 3 bases; J trimming: 8 bases; junction bases outside the gene matches: 11. CDR3 DNA: TGTGCCAGCAGTTTTGGGGCTAGCGGTTCGGGTACGCAGTATTTT. Translation: CASSFGASGSGTQYF.

The rearrangement links TRBV5-1 to TRBJ1-2; D unclear. The CDR3 covers 13 residues. V was clipped by 5 bases and J by 2 bases, with 10 bases between them. Germline V CDR1 and CDR2: SGHRS, YFSETQ. CDR3 sequence reads: CASRVETNYGYTF. The DNA for the CDR3 is TGCGCCAGCAGGGTAGAGACGAACTATGGCTACACCTTC.

This clonotype was detected only a few times. V usage is TRBV4-1 and J usage is TRBJ2-5; no clear D. This CDR3 comprises 16 residues. The V and J ends lost 1 base and 3 bases respectively, with 15 bases between them. The germline V gene encodes CDR1 MGHRA and CDR2 YSYEKL. The CDR3 DNA follows: TGCGCCAGCAGCCAAGTCGGCGAGCCGGGTAAAGAGACCCAGTACTTC. Protein product: CASSQVGEPGKETQYF.

This clonotype was seen a handful of times. The rearrangement uses TRBV7-2 and TRBJ1-4, with D tentatively TRBD1 (5 bases). The V and J ends lost 2 bases and 8 bases respectively, with 12 bases between them. The CDR3 contains 14 residues. Per the germline V gene, CDR1 is SGHTA and CDR2 is FQGNSA. This chain's CDR3 is CASSLQGLGEKLFF. CDR3 in DNA: TGTGCCAGCAGCTTACAGGGTCTAGGAGAAAAACTGTTTTTT.

For this clonotype: One end of the junction is discordant with germline, which a read error may explain. The J gene is TRBJ1-2, the V gene TRBV20-1; maybe TRBD1 (5 bases). The CDR3 sequence is 12 residues long. Germline V gene lookup returns CDR1 DFQATT and CDR2 SNEGSKA (reference sequence). The CDR3 spells CSATDRGYDYTF. CDR3 bases: TGCAGTGCTACAGACAGAGGCTATGACTACACCTTC.

V and J are TRBV4-2 and TRBJ2-1; no firm D call. V shed 4 bases and J shed 8 bases, with 18 bases lying between them. The CDR3 covers 15 residues. The germline gives CDR1 LGHNA, CDR2 YNFKEQ. CDR3 nucleotide sequence: TGTGCCAGCAGCCCCCTTAGTGGGGTTAGCTATGAGCAGTTCTTC. Translated: CASSPLSGVSYEQFF.

In its sample, this clonotype was seen a few times. The chain joins TRBV20-1 to TRBJ2-7; 7 bases match TRBD2. Germline loops: CDR1 DFQATT, CDR2 SNEGSKA (reference sequence). V was pared by 6 bases and J by 0 bases, with 8 bases of the junction left unmatched. The CDR3 runs 14 residues. The CDR3 DNA sequence: TGCAGTGCGCCGACAGCGGGGAACTCCTACGAGCAGTACTTC. This sequence encodes CSAPTAGNSYEQYF.

This clonotype was observed a handful of times. The gene calls are TRBV6-2 or TRBV6-3 and TRBJ1-5, with D unresolved. CDR3 length equals 14 residues. Germline values: CDR1 MNHEY, CDR2 SVGEGT. With 7 bases removed from V and 4 bases from J, the gap between germline ends came to 14 bases. Here the CDR3 reads CASTPGVGNQPQHF. The DNA for the CDR3 is TGTGCCAGCACCCCCGGAGTCGGGAATCAGCCCCAGCATTTT.

The chain uses TRBV12-3 or TRBV12-4 and TRBJ2-1, with D unclear. This CDR3 region has 12 residues. Trimming pared 6 bases from V and 7 bases from J, leaving 10 bases between. The CDR3 region is CASRRRGNEQFF. CDR3 DNA sequence: TGTGCCAGCAGAAGAAGAGGTAATGAGCAGTTCTTC.

Only a few counts were recorded for this clonotype. V and J are TRBV4-1 and TRBJ1-2; D is uncertain. The germline V and J ends were trimmed by 0 bases and 6 bases, with 17 bases remaining between them. The CDR3 is 16 amino acids. CDR1 is MGHRA and CDR2 is YSYEKL in the germline V gene. The CDR3 sequence is CASSQEIGILTDGYTF. DNA of the CDR3: TGCGCCAGCAGCCAAGAGATCGGGATCCTAACTGATGGCTACACCTTC.

This clonotype was seen only a few times. This chain connects TRBV20-1 to TRBJ2-4; tentatively, D is TRBD1 or TRBD2 (5 bases each). The DNA end is a closer match to TRBJ2-5, so the J assignment may be wrong. The germline V gene has CDR1 DFQATT and CDR2 SNEGSKA (reference sequence). This CDR3 spans 13 amino acids. The DNA of the CDR3 is TGCAGTGCTAGTGAGGGAAGGGGAGAGACCCAGTACTTC. This codes for CSASEGRGETQYF.

This clonotype was detected a few times. This rearrangement joins TRBV29-1 to TRBJ2-3, with D possibly being TRBD1 (6 bases). CDR3 length equals 15 residues. From germline, CDR1 is SQVTM and CDR2 ANQGSEA. Trimming took 5 bases from V and 0 from J, leaving 15 bases between them. CDR3 bases: TGCAGCGTTACCAGGGGCCCCAGTAGCACAGATACGCAGTATTTT. Protein sequence: CSVTRGPSSTDTQYF.

The J gene is TRBJ2-4, the V gene TRBV4-2; 7 bases are shared with TRBD1. TRBJ2-7 matches the DNA end more closely, so the J call is doubtful. This CDR3 spans 13 amino acids. The germline CDR1 and CDR2 sequences are LGHNA and YNFKEQ. The CDR3 protein is CASSRDSKNEQYF. Here the CDR3 DNA reads TGTGCCAGCAGTCGGGACAGTAAGAACGAGCAGTACTTC.

A few counts support this clonotype. The chain employs TRBV18 and TRBJ2-1; possible D gene TRBD1, 5 bases. The CDR3 is 13 residues long. The V and J ends lost 2 bases and 5 bases respectively, with 7 bases between them. The germline V gene has CDR1 KGHSH and CDR2 LQKENI. CDR3 sequence: CASSPTRDNEQFF. CDR3 DNA: TGTGCCAGCTCACCAACCAGGGACAATGAGCAGTTCTTC.

Only a few counts were recorded for this clonotype. The CDR3 reads CASSLPPFNEQFF. CDR3 DNA sequence: TGTGCCAGCAGTTTACCCCCTTTCAATGAGCAGTTCTTC. The chain uses TRBV12-3 or TRBV12-4 and TRBJ2-1; no firm D call. V was pared by 2 bases and J by 6 bases, with 8 bases between. This CDR3 contains 13 residues.

The J gene is TRBJ2-7, the V gene TRBV5-4; D possibly corresponds to TRBD1 (6 bases). V lost 1 base and J lost 8, with 19 bases in between. Per germline, CDR1 SGHNT and CDR2 YYREEE (reference sequence). CDR3 length equals 15 residues. CDR3 sequence: CASSLSGQPGTKQYF. In nucleotides, the CDR3 is TGTGCCAGCAGCTTGTCCGGACAGCCAGGGACCAAGCAGTACTTC. The full variable domain, its missing parts supplied by reference TRBV5-4 and TRBJ2-7, is ETGVTQSPTHLIKTRGQQVTLRCSSQSGHNTVSWYQQALGQGPQFIFQYYREEENGRGNFPPRFSGLQFPNYSSELNVNALELDDSALYLCASSLSGQPGTKQYFGPGTRLTVT.

This clonotype was observed a handful of times. The chain couples TRBV6-2 or TRBV6-3 to TRBJ2-7, with D possibly matching TRBD2 (5 bases). The CDR3 totals 12 residues. The V end lost 2 bases, the J end lost 7 bases, and 9 bases lay between the germline ends. Germline V lookup: CDR1 MNHEY, CDR2 SVGEGT. CDR3 sequence: CASSYVSGEQYF. The CDR3, as DNA: TGTGCCAGCAGTTACGTAAGCGGAGAGCAGTACTTC.

This clonotype was recorded a few times. The V call is TRBV4-1, the J call TRBJ2-7, with D hard to call. Germline values: CDR1 MGHRA, CDR2 YSYEKL. V gave up 0 bases and J gave up 1 base, with 10 bases separating them. The CDR3 loop spans 15 amino acids. The CDR3: CASSQEALPSYEQYF. The CDR3, as DNA: TGCGCCAGCAGCCAAGAGGCTCTACCGTCCTACGAGCAGTACTTC.

This clonotype came up once. A read error may produce the germline difference seen at one junction end. As DNA, the CDR3 is TGCGCCAGCGGCTTGGGGGCCAGGACCTCCTACGAGCAGTACTTC. It specifies CASGLGARTSYEQYF. This chain links TRBV5-1 with TRBJ2-7; tentatively, D is TRBD1 (6 bases). CDR1 is SGHRS and CDR2 is YFSETQ in the germline V gene. This CDR3 spans 15 amino acids.

This clonotype was counted between two and nine times. V and J are TRBV7-9 and TRBJ2-1, with 11 bases fitting TRBD2. Germline V gene data show CDR1 as SEHNR and CDR2 as FQNEAQ (reference sequence). With V trimmed by 4 bases and J by 6 bases, 8 bases remained unmatched. This CDR3 spans 16 amino acids. Here the CDR3 DNA reads TGTGCCAGCAGCTCCTTAGCGGGGGGGCAGTTCAATGAGCAGTTCTTC. Translation gives CASSSLAGGQFNEQFF.

V and J are TRBV12-3 or TRBV12-4 and TRBJ2-4; 8 positions match TRBD1. The J call is in doubt because the DNA end fits TRBJ2-7 better. This CDR3 contains 14 residues. CDR3 in amino acids: CASSVPGTGGEQYF. CDR3 nucleotide sequence: TGTGCCAGCAGTGTTCCCGGGACAGGAGGCGAGCAGTACTTC.

The chain is built from TRBV2 and TRBJ2-5, with 8 bases that match TRBD2. The closer fit of TRBJ2-7 to the DNA end suggests the J call may be wrong. This CDR3 comprises 16 residues. The germline V gene encodes CDR1 SNHLY and CDR2 FYNNEI. The CDR3 here is CATKKSSGAGLYEQYF. CDR3 DNA: TGTGCCACCAAGAAGAGTAGCGGGGCGGGGCTCTACGAGCAGTACTTC.

This clonotype appeared many times. This sequence joins TRBV12-3 or TRBV12-4 and TRBJ1-4; D may be TRBD1 (6 bases). V gave up 3 bases and J gave up 6 bases, with 17 bases separating them. The CDR3 loop spans 16 amino acids. CDR3 coding DNA: TGTGCCAGCAGTTTCTACAGACAGGCCCCTCATGAAAAACTGTTTTTT. This encodes CASSFYRQAPHEKLFF.